This TCR beta chain was observed in a study of T cells in Graves' hyperthyroidism and ophthalmopathy. Overall study context: Prior to any treatment, at the point of initial diagnosis, peripheral blood was collected.

Amplification yielded TCR beta CDR3 regions, with RNA transcripts as the source. First-round RT-PCR of the TCR CDR3 relied on the HTBI primer set. A single record per CDR3 protein comes from TCRdb applying MiXCR to the multiplex PCR reads. The top ten clones hold 9.2% of a sample with about 360,000 distinct CDR3 sequences, 13% of them seen once. This clonotype was observed many times. In patients aged 18 to 65, hyperthyroidism was newly diagnosed, with duration under 2 months. Extraction of PBMCs used 8.5 to 10 ml of fresh peripheral blood. The CDR3 has 15 amino acids. Germline V lookup: CDR1 MNHEY, CDR2 SVGEGT. Losses at the gene ends were 5 bases for V and 2 bases for J; bases not matched to a gene: 5.

This chain joins TRBV6-2 or TRBV6-3 and TRBJ1-5; 8 bases agree with TRBD1. This sequence was found in a woman aged 18-30 years with Graves' hyperthyroidism. The sample comprised blood. The CDR3 here is CASSGQGGGNQPQHF. The CDR3 DNA reads TGTGCCAGCAGTGGACAGGGCGGCGGCAATCAGCCCCAGCATTTT.